This record concerns one TCR beta chain sequence. Its antigen is still unknown. This specimen belongs to a study of OX40 agonist ivuxolimab in advanced cancers. At the level of the study: The treatment was a fully human IgG2 OX40 agonist, ivuxolimab. Whole-study findings and limits: Among patients with partial responses at 0.1-3.0 mg/kg, clonal expansion was among the lowest. Expanded clones were, on average, more numerous among CD8+ T cells than CD4+. Some of the nonresponding patients also showed low levels of normalized T-cell clonal expansion.

Only in-frame clones appear in the TCRdb table, and some are missing; sequencing was by immunoSEQ multiplex PCR. In the table there are around 60,000 clones, roughly 80% of which are singletons. Germline trimming cut 10 bases from V and 0 bases from J; bases unmatched to any gene: 7. Per the germline V gene, CDR1 is ENHRY and CDR2 is SYGVKD. The CDR3 has 16 residues. The source material was CD4+ or CD8+ T cells sorted from blood, sampled in a trial of the OX40 agonist ivuxolimab. This chain uses TRBV10-3 with TRBJ2-6, with 9 positions matching TRBD1. The clonotype was recovered from an adult with an advanced solid tumor such as melanoma, head and neck, liver or kidney cancer. The CDR3 region is CATRRDRDSGANVLTF. Here the CDR3 DNA reads TGTGCCACGAGGAGGGACAGGGACTCTGGGGCCAACGTCCTGACTTTC.